These 24 T cell receptor beta chains originate from one sample sequenced in a study of shared clonotypes between healthy human individuals. This table comes from immunoSEQ multiplex PCR, and its TCRdb copy is limited to in-frame clones, with some not included. The sample lists 2 million to 3 million clones, approximately 93% occurring once. Sequencing input: naive CD4+ T cells from PBMCs. This sample's subset: CD45RA+ positively selected. The source of these receptors is a man younger than 35 in good health. Some clones in this sample may be carry-over from other donors' samples.

The chain uses TRBV7-2 and TRBJ2-2; D is uncertain. The CDR3 spans 14 residues. Germline V gene lookup returns CDR1 SGHTA and CDR2 FQGNSA. Trimming took 8 bases from V and 1 from J, leaving 11 bases between them. CDR3 nucleotide sequence: TGTGCCAGCTTCCGTGCCGGGAACACCGGGGAGCTGTTTTTT. Encoded protein: CASFRAGNTGELFF.

J is TRBJ1-3 and V is TRBV5-1; no reliable D call. The ends were cut back, 0 bases at V and 2 bases at J, with 9 bases in the middle. Germline CDR1 reads SGHRS; CDR2 reads YFSETQ. The CDR3 contains 15 residues. CDR3 sequence reads: CASSLDGLTGNTIYF. CDR3 coding DNA: TGCGCCAGCAGCTTGGACGGGCTAACTGGAAACACCATATATTTT. Based on the CDR3 plus reference TRBV5-1 and TRBJ1-3, the full variable domain is KAGVTQTPRYLIKTRGQQVTLSCSPISGHRSVSWYQQTPGQGLQFLFEYFSETQRNKGNFPGRFSGRQFSNSRSEMNVSTLELGDSALYLCASSLDGLTGNTIYFGEGSWLTVV.

The gene calls are TRBV5-1 and TRBJ2-7; tentatively, D is TRBD1 (5 bases). Germline CDR1 and CDR2: SGHRS and YFSETQ. The CDR3 runs to 16 residues. V dropped 0 bases and J dropped 0 bases, with 13 bases sitting between them. CDR3 coding DNA: TGCGCCAGCAGCTTGGAAAGGGGATTAAGCTCCTACGAGCAGTACTTC. Its protein is CASSLERGLSSYEQYF.

The rearrangement joins TRBV7-9 to TRBJ1-5; the match to TRBD1 covers 8 bases. From germline, CDR1 is SEHNR and CDR2 FQNEAQ (reference sequence). V was clipped by 1 base and J by 2 bases; unmatched bases: 10. This CDR3 region has 18 residues. The CDR3 reads CASSLDASGGFRNQPQHF. As DNA, the CDR3 is TGTGCCAGCAGCTTAGACGCGTCAGGGGGCTTTCGCAATCAGCCCCAGCATTTT.

The gene calls are TRBV28 and TRBJ1-4, with 7 bases matching TRBD1. Germline values: CDR1 MDHEN, CDR2 SYDVKM. The J segment lost 10 bases and the V segment lost 8 bases, leaving 19 bases of the junction unmatched. There are 16 residues in the CDR3. CDR3 amino acids: CASEARAGTAPVKLFF. In DNA form, the CDR3 reads TGTGCCAGCGAGGCCAGGGCCGGGACAGCCCCGGTAAAACTGTTTTTT.

This chain joins TRBV4-2 and TRBJ2-7, with 11 bases matching TRBD2. The CDR3 has 18 amino acids. Germline trimming cut 1 base from V and 0 bases from J; bases unmatched to any gene: 8. Germline CDR1 reads LGHNA; CDR2 reads YNFKEQ. The CDR3: CASSQALGTSGASYEQYF. CDR3 in DNA: TGTGCCAGCAGCCAAGCCCTCGGGACTAGCGGCGCCTCCTACGAGCAGTACTTC.

The genes are TRBV7-8 and TRBJ2-3; a weak D match, TRBD1 (5 bases). The CDR3 has 15 amino acids. The V end was cut by 1 base, the J end by 2 bases, with 10 bases between. CDR1 is SGHVS and CDR2 is FQNEAQ in the germline V gene. This chain's CDR3 is CASSLEGRTTDTQYF. CDR3 bases: TGTGCCAGCAGCTTAGAGGGGCGGACCACAGATACGCAGTATTTT.

This rearrangement joins TRBV28 to TRBJ1-5; D may be TRBD1 (6 bases). This CDR3 is built from 16 residues. Germline V gives CDR1 MDHEN, CDR2 SYDVKM. V was clipped by 6 bases and J by 0 bases, with 15 bases between them. The CDR3 DNA is TGTGCCAGCAGCTCAACGGGGGCTTATAGCAATCAGCCCCAGCATTTT. It translates to CASSSTGAYSNQPQHF.

This chain uses TRBV19 with TRBJ2-7; D might be TRBD1 or TRBD2, each matching 5 bases. The V end lost 10 bases, the J end lost 6 bases, and 19 bases lay between the germline ends. Germline V lookup: CDR1 LNHDA, CDR2 SQIVND (reference sequence). This CDR3 has 13 amino acids. CDR3 coding DNA: TGTGCCACCCGGGACCGCCTCGTGGGCGAGCAGTACTTC. This sequence encodes CATRDRLVGEQYF.

This chain joins TRBV29-1 and TRBJ2-1, with 9 positions matching TRBD2. This CDR3 is built from 15 residues. Germline CDR1 and CDR2: SQVTM and ANQGSEA. V gave up 1 base and J gave up 4 bases; unmatched junction bases: 5. In DNA form, the CDR3 reads TGCAGCGTTGAAGGGAGCGGGAGGATTTACAATGAGCAGTTCTTC. Translating it yields CSVEGSGRIYNEQFF.

The gene calls are TRBV7-3 and TRBJ2-6; TRBD1 might be the D (6 bases). The CDR3 has 15 amino acids. From germline, CDR1 is SGHTA and CDR2 FQGTGA. The V end lost 5 bases, the J end lost 2 bases, and 10 bases lay between the germline ends. This CDR3 is CASSPGQTGANVLTF. CDR3 bases: TGTGCCAGCAGCCCCGGACAGACTGGGGCCAACGTCCTGACTTTC.

The chain joins TRBV7-6 to TRBJ2-7; 7 nucleotides line up with TRBD2. The CDR3 totals 16 residues. Per germline, CDR1 SGHVS and CDR2 FNYEAQ. Trimming at V came to 5 bases and at J to 6 bases, leaving 16 bases not matched to a gene. CDR3 protein: CASSIWERGRFGEQYF. Written as DNA, the CDR3 is TGTGCCAGCAGCATTTGGGAGCGGGGTCGATTTGGCGAGCAGTACTTC.

The chain is built from TRBV7-3 and TRBJ1-4; D is ambiguous. The CDR3 contains 15 residues. V was trimmed by 2 bases and J by 4 bases, leaving 11 bases between them. The V gene's germline CDR1 is SGHTA and CDR2 FQGTGA. The CDR3 is CASSLGRQDNEKLFF. CDR3 DNA sequence: TGTGCCAGCAGCTTAGGGCGTCAGGATAATGAAAAACTGTTTTTT. The full variable domain, its missing parts supplied by reference TRBV7-3 and TRBJ1-4, is GAGVSQTPSNKVTEKGKYVELRCDPISGHTALYWYRQSLGQGPEFLIYFQGTGAADDSGLPNDRFFAVRPEGSVSTLKIQRTERGDSAVYLCASSLGRQDNEKLFFGSGTQLSVL.

The chain couples TRBV7-3 to TRBJ2-4; no firm D call. The CDR3 loop spans 14 amino acids. The germline V gene encodes CDR1 SGHTA and CDR2 FQGTGA. V lost 2 bases, J lost 9 bases, and 14 bases lay in between. The CDR3 reads CASSLLGPWGIQYF. CDR3 DNA sequence: TGTGCCAGCAGCTTACTAGGACCGTGGGGCATTCAGTACTTC.

V gene TRBV21-1 combines with J gene TRBJ1-2. TRBV21-1 represents a pseudogene. CDR3 length equals 13 residues. CDR3 bases: TGTGCCAGCAGGGTCCATGACTGGAATGGCTACACCTTC. Protein product: CASRVHDWNGYTF.

The CDR3 is CASSALRGASGNTIYF. The CDR3 DNA is TGTGCCAGCAGTGCCCTTAGGGGTGCCTCTGGAAACACCATATATTTT. The chain is built from TRBV6-1 and TRBJ1-3; perhaps TRBD1 as D (5 bases). The CDR3 contains 16 residues. Between the trimmed V and J ends, which lost 4 bases and 0 bases, there was a span of 13 bases. Germline V gives CDR1 MNHNS, CDR2 SASEGT.

The sample holds one count of this clone. The chain couples TRBV5-1 to TRBJ2-1; D remains unclear. Per germline, CDR1 SGHRS and CDR2 YFSETQ. The CDR3 is 16 residues long. V dropped 4 bases and J dropped 7 bases, with 21 bases sitting between them. The CDR3 DNA follows: TGCGCCAGCAGCCCGGCCGCAGTGACGGTCGCTAATGAGCAGTTCTTC. Its translation is CASSPAAVTVANEQFF.

The rearrangement links TRBV30 to TRBJ2-3; D uncertain. The V gene's germline CDR1 is GTSNPN and CDR2 SVGIG (reference sequence). The CDR3 is 14 residues long. The V end was cut by 4 bases, the J end by 2 bases, with 13 bases between. The CDR3 here is CAWNVLVPTDTQYF. CDR3 coding DNA: TGTGCCTGGAATGTACTCGTACCCACAGATACGCAGTATTTT.

The V gene is TRBV4-1, the J gene TRBJ2-1; TRBD2 matches at 8 bases. V dropped 4 bases and J dropped 0; count of bases not matched to a gene: 2. Germline V gene data show CDR1 as MGHRA and CDR2 as YSYEKL. CDR3 length: 15 amino acids. The chain's CDR3 is CASSPSGSSYNEQFF. The CDR3 region has the DNA TGCGCCAGCAGCCCCAGCGGGAGCTCCTACAATGAGCAGTTCTTC.

This sequence joins TRBV5-5 and TRBJ2-7, with D perhaps matching TRBD1 (6 bases). The V gene lost 4 bases and the J gene lost 2 bases, with 13 bases spanning the gap. CDR3 size: 14 residues. From germline, CDR1 is SGHKS and CDR2 YYEKEE (reference sequence). DNA of the CDR3: TGTGCCAGCAGCCGGACAGTCCCCCCCTACGAGCAGTACTTC. This translates into CASSRTVPPYEQYF.

The chain carries TRBV10-3 and TRBJ2-2, with D tentatively TRBD1 (6 bases). CDR1 is ENHRY, CDR2 SYGVKD, per germline. Trimming shortened V by 4 bases and J by 0 bases, and 12 bases separated the two germline ends. This CDR3 contains 16 residues. The CDR3 spells CAISVMAGANTGELFF. CDR3 nucleotides: TGTGCCATCAGTGTAATGGCAGGGGCGAACACCGGGGAGCTGTTTTTT.

The chain joins TRBV28 to TRBJ2-5; D perhaps matches TRBD2 (5 bases). Between the trimmed V and J ends, which lost 2 bases and 5 bases, there was a span of 15 bases. The CDR3 has 15 amino acids. CDR1 is MDHEN and CDR2 is SYDVKM in the germline V gene. CDR3 in DNA: TGTGCCAGCAGTTTAGGCATTACCCGAGGGGAGACCCAGTACTTC. Its translation is CASSLGITRGETQYF.

V is TRBV4-1 and J is TRBJ1-6, with TRBD1 identical over 9 bases. Germline CDR1 is MGHRA and CDR2 is YSYEKL. Losses at the gene ends were 4 bases for V and 7 bases for J; bases not matched to a gene: 2. The CDR3 has 14 residues. The CDR3 loop is CASSPDRGNSPLHF. The CDR3 DNA reads as TGCGCCAGCAGCCCAGACAGGGGGAATTCACCCCTCCACTTT.

This rearrangement joins TRBV7-2 to TRBJ1-1, with D perhaps matching TRBD1 (6 bases). V shed 3 bases and J shed 1 base, with 12 bases lying between them. Per the germline V gene, CDR1 is SGHTA and CDR2 is FQGNSA. The CDR3 is 15 residues long. CDR3 loop: CASSFSGDGNTEAFF. In DNA form, the CDR3 reads TGTGCCAGCAGCTTTTCAGGGGATGGGAACACTGAAGCTTTCTTT.